This T cell receptor beta chain was identified during a study of identical twins (dated by TCRdb to 2016 to 2017). At the level of the whole study: The study deep-sequenced TCR alpha and beta repertoires from monozygotic twins, unrelated adults of various ages and cord blood to test whether fetal clonotypes persist. Replicate twin experiments were performed at different times using different library preparation protocols to rule out contamination.

This clonotype was detected a few times. What this receptor recognizes is not known. There are no base qualities to consult, and no much larger clone falls within one base. The full study reports these points: Compared with coincidental sharing between unrelated individuals, out-of-frame TCR alpha sequences shared between twins showed an excess of sequences with low generation probability. Zero-insertion analyses could be partly confounded by invariant T cells such as MAIT and iNKT, though diverse VJ usage argued against such confounding for most clonotypes. Abundant cord blood beta clonotypes had fewer insertions, young adult naive repertoires showed a similar but weaker trend, and memory repertoires showed no such trend. Out-of-frame TCR alpha sharing in monozygotic twins was systematically underestimated by recombination models, whereas sharing between unrelated individuals was in agreement with the recombination models. In beta out-of-frame sequences, excess twin sharing was weaker, because having fewer shared sequences lowered the signal-to-noise ratio. Because the same donors could not be followed over many years, conclusions were based on cross-sectional statistical analysis.

Libraries were built with 5' RACE. The reads were generated on an Illumina HiSeq 2000. A universal primer binding site was added through template switching, and the final cDNA carried a unique molecular identifier so that TCR cDNA molecules could be counted accurately. Specific primers in the conserved constant-segment region were used to synthesize first-strand cDNA for the TCR alpha and beta chains. Each cDNA library was double barcoded, with a SMART-Mk sample barcode plus Illumina barcodes, to control for contamination. TruSeq adapter sequences, together with Illumina sample barcodes, were added in two successive PCR steps. The TCR alpha and beta cDNA libraries were sequenced on the Illumina HiSeq platform using custom primers. Processing in the source paper ran as follows. MiGEC processed the raw reads to extract unique molecular identifiers, while MiXCR was used to determine the CDR3 positions. Recombination models were inferred per individual with the repgenHMM and IGoR tools using an EM algorithm. Shared clonotypes were analyzed with the tcR package in R, and sharing was normalized by the product of cloneset sizes. To study raw recombination without the effects of thymic and clonal selection, out-of-frame nonproductive sequences were analyzed. The raw public reads went through TCRdb reprocessing: fastp at Q25, MiXCR clone calling, in-frame beta chains kept. Entries that share a CDR3 protein sequence are merged under the most common genes and DNA. Here the V and J calls rest on TCRdb's processing, not on the authors' analysis. Across this sample there are around 1.7 million distinct CDR3 sequences, with less than 35% seen only once. The ten largest clonotypes hold roughly 0.3% of the sample.

Every donor in the study was a healthy Caucasian. After removal of 7 bases from V and 2 bases from J, the junction retains 4 bases not matched to a gene. The CDR3 covers 13 residues, taking in both the cysteine and the phenylalanine. The kept DNA is CDR3 alone, 39 bases in frame from the first base. According to the germline V gene, CDR1 reads ENHRY and CDR2 reads SYGVKD. The sequencing input was cord blood. The chain uses TRBV10-3 and TRBJ2-7; 8 middle bases align to TRBD2. The TCR was taken from a newborn girl in good health. This receptor carries the CDR3 CAIKETSAYEQYF. The DNA reads TGTGCCATCAAGGAGACTAGCGCCTACGAGCAGTACTTC.